This T cell receptor beta chain was recorded in a study of blood T cell repertoires in COVID-19. For the study at large: COVID-19 samples, acute and convalescent, were from the United States, Italy and Spain. Sources were T cells, B-cell-depleted T cells, or PBMCs; the material itself was cDNA or gDNA.

Original analysis: Counts of nucleated cells, estimated from reference gene primer amplification, were obtained. This table comes from immunoSEQ multiplex PCR, and its TCRdb copy is limited to in-frame clones, with some not included. The DNA gave D and trimming, while V, J and clone size come from that table. Of roughly 68,000 clones listed, 88% are singletons. The CDR3 is made up of 15 amino acids. V was clipped by 4 bases and J by 8 bases; unmatched bases: 12. Germline CDR1 SGHDT, CDR2 YYEEEE. This clonotype was obtained from a human donor in a cohort sampled during active COVID-19. The sample taken for sequencing was peripheral blood. This rearrangement joins TRBV5-6 to TRBJ1-2, with 9 positions matching TRBD1. The CDR3 region is CASSLTGQGFYGYTF. The CDR3 bases are TGTGCCAGCAGCCTGACGGGACAGGGCTTTTACGGCTACACCTTC.